This TCR beta chain was retrieved from a study of regulatory T cells in long-lasting Graves disease (dated by TCRdb to the early 2020s). In the study overall: In the newly diagnosed Graves' disease group, patients had been taking antithyroid drugs for less than 3 months. Patients with persistent Graves' disease were compared with patients with newly diagnosed Graves' disease using TCR sequencing and RNA sequencing of peripheral blood. The study took place in China and was registered as a clinical trial. A total of around 35 samples were covered by TCR sequencing, comprising approximately 13 persistent and around 20 newly diagnosed Graves' disease patients. Overall results and qualifications from the work: A larger number of public clonotypes was shared among persistent patients (more than 2,500) than among newly diagnosed patients (around 880). The small sample size was acknowledged by the authors as a limitation that may reduce accuracy. Because the primary lesion, thyroid tissue, could not be accessed, the study looked at peripheral blood alone. Persistent disease showed preferential use of TRBV28, TRBJ1-2 and TRBJ2-5, whereas newly diagnosed disease favored TRBV20-1 and TRBJ2-1. Only the TCR beta chain was sequenced and analyzed. Persistent Graves' disease patients showed lower TCR Shannon entropy and fewer highly expanded clones than newly diagnosed patients, suggesting clonal expansion.

In light of the paper, this sample's time point label describes: newly diagnosed GD, antithyroid drugs for less than 3 months. RNA was extracted from PBMCs in TRIzol for both TCR sequencing and RNA sequencing. The diagnosis of Graves' disease followed American Thyroid Association guidelines. Recruitment of patients was carried out at an endocrinology department in Xi'an, China. Each patient gave approximately 9.7 milliliters of peripheral blood, collected in an EDTA anticoagulant tube. Ficoll Paque Plus density gradient separation was used to isolate PBMCs, and no additional T cell sorting was done. An Agilent 2100 Bioanalyzer and agarose gel were used to check RNA quality, while a NanoDrop 2000 measured RNA concentration. Library method: multiplex PCR. The instrument was an Illumina HiSeq 4000. TCR beta libraries were built with iRepertoire HTBI primers and Arm-PCR amplification of CDR3 regions. PCR products were gel purified before sequencing. As for the authors' bioinformatics: Gene usage analysis of CDR3 amino acid clonotypes used the roughly 62 TRBV and 14 TRBJ segments found across samples. Filtered high-quality paired reads were merged into contigs using COPE and FqMerger. BLAST was used to align contigs to the IMGT TRBV, TRBD and TRBJ reference genes, and CDR3 was defined following IMGT. Any clonotype with a frequency above 0.1% was counted as a highly expanded clone. Shannon entropy served as the measure of repertoire diversity, while the Gini coefficient captured V-J evenness. A clonotype was considered public if more than one individual shared it. In-frame beta chains were kept once TCRdb had trimmed the public reads at Q25 with fastp and called clones with MiXCR. Entries are consolidated by CDR3 protein sequence, retaining the most common genes and DNA. These V and J calls are TCRdb output, not the study's own analysis. The sample table holds about 520,000 distinct CDR3 sequences, of which around 11% were seen once. Almost 9% of the sample lies in the top ten.

This clonotype was counted ten times or more. Its antigen specificity is not known. Per-base quality was not reported, and no clone a single base away is much larger than it. Inclusive of the bounding cysteine and phenylalanine, the CDR3 is 13 residues long. Left in the record is the CDR3 DNA by itself, 39 bases read in frame from the first base. Taken from the germline V gene (reference sequence), the CDR1 and CDR2 loops are SEHNR and FQNEAQ. The junction shows trimming of 1 base on V and 10 bases on J, plus 8 bases between the germline ends. The same sample was also studied in work on T cells in Graves' hyperthyroidism and ophthalmopathy. Drawing on the second study: Graves' hyperthyroidism was defined as stable when no progression to ophthalmopathy occurred over 18 months of follow-up. The hyperthyroidism patients were between 18 and 65 years old and newly diagnosed, with a disease duration of less than 2 months. The study excluded patients with uncontrolled infections, other autoimmune diseases, pregnancy or lactation. Diagnoses were established on the basis of clinical symptoms, serum thyroxine and TRAb, thyroid ultrasound, and orbital computed tomography. A first-round RT-PCR of the TCR CDR3 used the HTBI primer set with the Qiagen OneStep RT-PCR kit. Most expanded thyroid clonotypes (frequency above 0.001) were also detected in blood, a finding suggesting that blood repertoires may reflect thyroid immune responses. In cross-validation, a model built on a 13 V-J signature told ophthalmopathy apart from stable hyperthyroidism with over 85% sensitivity and approximately 81% specificity, and in testing the same model reached 80%/75%. In validation, the model predicted progression to ophthalmopathy a median of around six months before onset, with around 70% sensitivity and roughly 79% specificity. To identify distinguishing TCR V-J signatures, a discovery cohort of around 100 patients was used, comprising 40 to 45 with Graves' ophthalmopathy and some 60 with stable Graves' hyperthyroidism. Whether ophthalmopathy could be predicted prospectively was tested in an independent validation cohort made up of 18 to 20 hyperthyroidism patients plus 17 patients who later progressed to ophthalmopathy. The 85 to 100 discovery patients were randomly split 7:3 into training and test sets. In about 6 Graves' hyperthyroidism patients, the study also compared T-cell repertoires from thyroid tissue with T-cell repertoires from blood. After sampling, hyperthyroidism patients received methimazole starting at 30 mg daily, and ophthalmopathy patients received high-dose intravenous methylprednisolone. A second multiplex PCR round built the libraries, followed by size selection and purification. Sequencing of the libraries was done on an Illumina HiSeq2000 using paired-end 100 bp reads. SOAPnuke was used to process the raw data, with reads discarded if the reads contained adapters or uncalled bases, had a mean Phred below 15, or lacked an exact constant-primer or identifier match. High-quality paired reads were merged using COPE v1.2.5, and each unique nucleotide sequence was defined as a clonotype. MiTCR v1.1 was used to align clonotypes to the IMGT TRBV, TRBD and TRBJ reference segments. Only V-J combinations with frequency above 0.0001, covering roughly 99% of repertoires, were analysed. A TCS score was defined as the ratio between F50 (clonal expansion) and ExV (chaos), using BLOSUM62-based TCRdist between CDR3 peptides within each V-J. Welch's t-statistics and random forest reduced just over 500 V-J features to some 14, which were used in a naive Bayes classifier (R e1071). No statistical method was used to fix the sample size in advance, and group allocation was not hidden from the investigators. TCR Vbeta CDR3 sequencing of 120 to 150 peripheral blood samples (under 45 ophthalmopathy, 70 to 85 hyperthyroidism and approximately 17 progressor patients) is reported in the paper.

The sequence is built from TRBV7-9 and TRBJ1-6; the D gene cannot be named for sure. The material sequenced was peripheral blood mononuclear cells (PBMCs), taken at new diagnosis, from a patient treated with antithyroid drugs. The source of this sequence is a woman aged 30 to 39 with Graves disease. Donor details come from another sample of the same person, matched by shared clones. The CDR3 protein is CASSLGDVSPLHF. The DNA is TGTGCCAGCAGCTTAGGTGATGTCTCACCCCTCCACTTT.